This T cell receptor beta chain was obtained from a study of OX40 agonist ivuxolimab in advanced cancers. Study background: Given to patients was ivuxolimab, an agonistic anti-OX40 (CD134) antibody. Findings and limits, study-wide: Clonal expansion in partial responders at 0.1-3.0 mg/kg ranked among the lowest.

Notes on this clone: Its antigen remains unknown.

Researchers took blood at baseline, on cycle 4 day 1, and on cycle 7 day 1. CDR1 is LGHNA, CDR2 YNFKEQ, per germline. This CDR3 contains 16 residues. The V end was cut by 1 base, the J end by 3 bases, with 13 bases between. TCRdb's copy holds only in-frame clones and misses some; the assay was immunoSEQ multiplex PCR. This repertoire shows about 55,000 clones, around 77% found once; its top ten account for roughly 6%. This sequence joins TRBV4-2 and TRBJ2-1, with D perhaps given as TRBD1 or TRBD2 (5 bases each). This clonotype was sampled from an adult with an advanced solid tumor such as melanoma, head and neck, liver or kidney cancer. The sample in question was CD4+ or CD8+ T cells sorted from blood, obtained in a trial of the OX40 agonist ivuxolimab. This CDR3 is CASSQGYRGRYNEQFF. The CDR3 DNA reads TGTGCCAGCAGCCAAGGCTATCGGGGCCGCTACAATGAGCAGTTCTTC.